Below are 28 T cell receptor beta chains sequenced from a single sample in a study of T cells in Graves' hyperthyroidism and ophthalmopathy. Amplified TCR beta CDR3 regions derived from RNA transcripts. During a first-round RT-PCR of the TCR CDR3, the HTBI primer set was used. TCRdb passed the multiplex PCR reads through MiXCR, listing each CDR3 protein once. The sample yields more than 300,000 distinct CDR3 sequences, approximately 17% seen once. The specimen sequenced was blood. The source of these receptors is a young man with Graves' ophthalmopathy.

This clonotype was detected a few times. This chain uses TRBV3-1 with TRBJ1-5; D remains unclear. V dropped 7 bases and J dropped 2 bases, with 15 bases sitting between them. Germline lookup yields CDR1 LGHDT and CDR2 YNNKEL (reference sequence). CDR3 length: 15 amino acids. The CDR3 loop is CASITSRLGNQPQHF. CDR3 nucleotide sequence: TGTGCCAGCATCACTTCTCGGCTCGGCAATCAGCCCCAGCATTTT.

On this clonotype: A much larger clone differs by one base, so this may be a read error. The CDR3 DNA follows: TGTGCCAGCAGCGCCCGGTGGTCCGGGATTAGCAATCAGCCCCAGCATTTT. Amino acids: CASSARWSGISNQPQHF. The chain is built from TRBV7-3 and TRBJ1-5; D is unresolved. The CDR3 totals 17 residues. With 5 bases removed from V and 0 bases from J, the gap between germline ends came to 17 bases. Germline CDR1 reads SGHTA; CDR2 reads FQGTGA.

The V call is TRBV6-1, the J call TRBJ2-1; 8 bases fit TRBD2. V lost 4 bases and J lost 0; bases outside the gene matches: 11. From germline, CDR1 is MNHNS and CDR2 SASEGT. The CDR3 is 18 amino acids. This chain's CDR3 is CASSVAAGASGSYNEQFF. CDR3 nucleotide sequence: TGTGCCAGCAGTGTTGCAGCGGGGGCCTCGGGCTCCTACAATGAGCAGTTCTTC.

The chain couples TRBV12-3 or TRBV12-4 to TRBJ2-5; TRBD2 agrees at 10 bases. CDR3 length: 17 residues. V lost 6 bases and J lost 4; bases outside the gene matches: 14. The CDR3 reads CASSAQRRSGGGETQYF. Here the CDR3 DNA reads TGTGCCAGCAGCGCCCAAAGGAGGAGCGGGGGGGGAGAGACCCAGTACTTC.

This clonotype was observed many times. The rearrangement links TRBV7-8 to TRBJ2-3; possibly TRBD2 for D (5 bases). This CDR3 is 13 amino acids long. V lost 1 base, J lost 10 bases, and 12 bases lay in between. Germline-derived CDR1 and CDR2 are SGHVS and FQNEAQ. CDR3 region: CASSLGGRTAQYF. CDR3 nucleotide sequence: TGTGCCAGCAGCTTAGGAGGGCGTACGGCGCAGTATTTT.

Comment on this clonotype: A read error may explain this, as a much larger clone is one base away. The chain couples TRBV12-3 or TRBV12-4 to TRBJ2-5; TRBD2 matches 8 bases. The tail of the sequence fits TRBJ2-1 better, so the J call may be wrong. The CDR3 extends over 15 amino acids. The CDR3 nucleotides are TGTGCCAGCAGTTTAGCGAGCGGGGGTCAAGAGACCCAGTTCTTC. Translation gives CASSLASGGQETQFF.

This clonotype was seen many times. The rearrangement links TRBV20-1 to TRBJ2-1; 7 positions match TRBD2. The junction had 12 bases not matched to a gene; V was cut back by 7 bases and J by 3 bases. Germline-derived CDR1 and CDR2 are DFQATT and SNEGSKA (reference sequence). The CDR3 runs to 15 residues. CDR3 residues: CSVTPASGYYNEQFF. Here the CDR3 DNA reads TGCAGTGTTACCCCTGCTAGCGGATACTACAATGAGCAGTTCTTC.

This clonotype occurred many times. CDR3 region: CASSLEQGFNTEAFF. The CDR3 DNA is TGCGCCAGCAGCTTAGAACAGGGGTTCAACACTGAAGCTTTCTTT. The chain is built from TRBV5-1 and TRBJ1-1; 7 nucleotides align to TRBD1. V trimming: 2 bases; J trimming: 2 bases; junction bases outside the gene matches: 6. The CDR3 has 15 residues. The germline CDR1 and CDR2 sequences are SGHRS and YFSETQ.

This clonotype was observed many times. The genes are TRBV5-5 and TRBJ2-3; D gene ambiguous. CDR1 and CDR2 from the germline V gene are SGHKS and YYEKEE (reference sequence). The CDR3 runs 12 residues. Trimming removed 4 bases at V and 4 bases at J, with 7 bases between. CDR3 protein: CASSPVPDTQYF. CDR3 in DNA: TGTGCCAGCAGCCCGGTCCCAGATACGCAGTATTTT. The variable domain in full, with the rest retrieved from reference TRBV5-5 and TRBJ2-3, is DAGVTQSPTHLIKTRGQQVTLRCSPISGHKSVSWYQQVLGQGPQFIFQYYEKEERGRGNFPDRFSARQFPNYSSELNVNALLLGDSALYLCASSPVPDTQYFGPGTRLTVL.

This clonotype was detected ten times or more. The chain joins TRBV12-3 or TRBV12-4 to TRBJ2-5; D possibly corresponds to TRBD2 (5 bases). The CDR3 extends over 13 amino acids. Trimming stripped 10 bases from V and 1 base from J, with 13 bases between. CDR3: CATQEGPQETQYF. The CDR3 DNA reads TGTGCCACCCAAGAGGGCCCCCAAGAGACCCAGTACTTC.

This chain joins TRBV28 and TRBJ2-3; 7 bases match TRBD1. The J call may be faulty, since TRBJ1-5 better matches the DNA end. This CDR3 comprises 12 residues. Germline lookup yields CDR1 MDHEN and CDR2 SYDVKM. The CDR3 spells CASLSGTDTQHF. CDR3 DNA sequence: TGTGCCAGCCTTTCCGGGACAGATACGCAGCATTTT.

This clonotype was observed many times. The chain employs TRBV12-3 or TRBV12-4 and TRBJ1-2; TRBD1 might be the D (6 bases). The CDR3 has 12 residues. Trimming stripped 10 bases from V and 11 bases from J, with 20 bases between. The CDR3: CATQGNSGKYTF. The CDR3 DNA follows: TGTGCCACCCAGGGGAATTCGGGAAAGTACACCTTC.

The V and J genes are TRBV5-1 and TRBJ2-1, with D possibly being TRBD2 (6 bases). Germline loops: CDR1 SGHRS, CDR2 YFSETQ. With 4 bases removed from V and 6 bases from J, the gap between germline ends came to 26 bases. The CDR3 spans 18 residues. The CDR3 sequence: CASSHISDSGTALNEQFF. In nucleotides, the CDR3 is TGCGCCAGCAGCCATATCTCTGACTCGGGGACTGCTCTCAATGAGCAGTTCTTC.

This clonotype was detected many times. The V gene is TRBV2, the J gene TRBJ1-6, with D possibly matching TRBD1 (6 bases). Trimming removed 4 bases from V and 10 bases from J, with 14 bases in between. CDR1 and CDR2 (germline): SNHLY, FYNNEI. The CDR3 sequence is 14 residues long. CDR3 loop: CASSGDTVRSPLHF. CDR3 nucleotide sequence: TGTGCCAGCAGTGGGGACACCGTGAGATCACCCCTCCACTTT.

This clonotype was counted many times. The rearrangement uses TRBV10-3 and TRBJ2-1; 7 bases align to TRBD1. The CDR3 sequence is 15 residues long. V trimming: 4 bases; J trimming: 5 bases; junction bases outside the gene matches: 8. Germline CDR1 reads ENHRY; CDR2 reads SYGVKD. The CDR3 coding sequence is TGTGCCATCAGTGGGCCGGGACAGCGAGACAATGAGCAGTTCTTC. Translated, it gives CAISGPGQRDNEQFF.

About this clonotype: A junction end diverges from the germline sequence, so it may reflect a read error. The chain is built from TRBV5-1 and TRBJ2-2; perhaps TRBD1 as D (5 bases). CDR1 is SGHRS and CDR2 is YFSETQ in the germline V gene. The CDR3 has 15 residues. Here the CDR3 reads CASLSAGPNAGELFF. CDR3 in DNA: TGCGCCAGCCTTTCGGCAGGGCCGAACGCCGGGGAGCTGTTTTTT.

The genes are TRBV6-1 and TRBJ2-7, with D perhaps assigned TRBD1 or TRBD2 (5 bases each). Trimming pared 0 bases from V and 5 bases from J, leaving 11 bases between. Germline CDR1 is MNHNS and CDR2 is SASEGT. This CDR3 is 14 amino acids long. CDR3 DNA: TGTGCCAGCAGTGAAGCGCCGAGGGGCCACGAGCAGTACTTC. It yields the protein CASSEAPRGHEQYF.

This clonotype was seen more than once but under ten times. V and J are TRBV20-1 and TRBJ2-3; TRBD1 might be the D (5 bases). V dropped 7 bases and J dropped 4 bases, with 15 bases sitting between them. CDR3 length equals 13 residues. From germline, CDR1 is DFQATT and CDR2 SNEGSKA (reference sequence). The CDR3 here is CSVGQPTADTQYF. The CDR3 DNA sequence: TGCAGTGTTGGTCAACCGACAGCAGATACGCAGTATTTT.

The V gene is TRBV28, the J gene TRBJ2-2; 14 bases map to TRBD2. This CDR3 contains 19 residues. CDR1 and CDR2 from the germline V gene are MDHEN and SYDVKM. The J segment lost 5 bases and the V segment lost 6 bases, leaving 14 bases of the junction unmatched. CDR3 nucleotide sequence: TGTGCCAGCAGCGGAATCGGACTAGCGGGAGGCAGGGGGACCGGGGAGCTGTTTTTT. Translation gives CASSGIGLAGGRGTGELFF.

The chain employs TRBV4-1 and TRBJ2-7; either TRBD1 or TRBD2 may fit D (6 bases each). V shed 1 base and J shed 7 bases, with 20 bases lying between them. Germline V gene lookup returns CDR1 MGHRA and CDR2 YSYEKL. CDR3 length: 16 residues. The CDR3 DNA follows: TGCGCCAGCAGCCAAGGGGGGGCGGGGCCCACTAGGGAGCAGTACTTC. It encodes CASSQGGAGPTREQYF.

This chain connects TRBV6-1 to TRBJ1-2; possibly TRBD1 for D (6 bases). This CDR3 contains 14 residues. Germline CDR1 MNHNS, CDR2 SASEGT. V was pared by 6 bases and J by 3 bases, with 14 bases between. CDR3 residues: CASSRNRDDYGYTF. The CDR3 region has the DNA TGTGCCAGCAGCCGTAACAGGGACGACTATGGCTACACCTTC.

In this sample, this clonotype turned up many times. This rearrangement joins TRBV7-9 to TRBJ1-5; no clear D gene. V was shortened by 1 base and J by 2 bases, with 6 bases between the two germline ends. Per germline, CDR1 SEHNR and CDR2 FQNEAQ (reference sequence). CDR3 length: 14 residues. CDR3 coding DNA: TGTGCCAGCAGCTTAGAAGGAGGCAATCAGCCCCAGCATTTT. Protein product: CASSLEGGNQPQHF.

Many counts were recorded for this clonotype. This chain links TRBV12-3 or TRBV12-4 with TRBJ1-1, with unresolved D. The CDR3 extends over 13 amino acids. V lost 6 bases to trimming and J lost 2 bases, with 10 bases between them. CDR3 loop: CASSPQFNTEAFF. As DNA, the CDR3 is TGTGCCAGCAGCCCGCAGTTCAACACTGAAGCTTTCTTT.

This clonotype has a handful of counts. The chain uses TRBV7-9 and TRBJ2-7; 14 bases align to TRBD2. With 5 bases clipped from V and 0 bases from J, the junction kept 6 bases outside the gene matches. Germline values: CDR1 SEHNR, CDR2 FQNEAQ (reference sequence). The CDR3 runs 17 residues. This chain's CDR3 is CASSGTSGGLSSYEQYF. CDR3 coding DNA: TGTGCCAGCAGCGGGACTAGCGGGGGCCTAAGCTCCTACGAGCAGTACTTC. Filled out from reference TRBV7-9 and TRBJ2-7, the complete variable domain reads DTGVSQNPRHKITKRGQNVTFRCDPISEHNRLYWYRQTLGQGPEFLTYFQNEAQLEKSRLLSDRFSAERPKGSFSTLEIQRTEQGDSAMYLCASSGTSGGLSSYEQYFGPGTRLTVT.

This clonotype was seen at least ten times. The chain has TRBV3-1 and TRBJ2-1, with 8 bases identical to TRBD2. V shed 2 bases and J 15 bases; nucleotides not matched to a gene: 12. This CDR3 is 14 amino acids long. Germline CDR1 reads LGHDT; CDR2 reads YNNKEL (reference sequence). In DNA form, the CDR3 reads TGTGCCAGCAGCCAAAGCTCGGGCGGGGGGCTGGGGTTCTTC. Translated, it gives CASSQSSGGGLGFF.

The chain joins TRBV5-1 to TRBJ2-1, with a possible D match to TRBD1 (5 bases). This CDR3 comprises 15 residues. Looked up from germline, CDR1 is SGHRS and CDR2 is YFSETQ. V lost 4 bases and J lost 5, with 16 bases in between. CDR3 DNA sequence: TGCGCCAGCAGCGTAGGGCCAGGGTGGGACAATGAGCAGTTCTTC. Translation gives CASSVGPGWDNEQFF.

This clonotype was observed a few times. This may be a read error, as it is one base from a much larger clone. The chain joins TRBV5-1 to TRBJ2-1; 11 positions match TRBD2. Germline V CDR1 and CDR2: SGHRS, YFSETQ. This CDR3 has 15 amino acids. CDR3 loop: CASSLLAGEYSEQFF. CDR3 coding DNA: TGCGCCAGCAGCTTACTAGCGGGAGAGTACAGTGAGCAGTTCTTC.

This clonotype was seen many times. This chain's CDR3 is CASSQGAGVFF. CDR3 bases: TGTGCCAGCAGCCAAGGGGCAGGCGTGTTCTTT. V and J are TRBV3-1 and TRBJ1-1; D remains unclear. V was clipped by 1 base and J by 14 bases, with 11 bases between them. CDR3 length: 11 residues. Per germline, CDR1 LGHDT and CDR2 YNNKEL (reference sequence). Combining the CDR3 with reference TRBV3-1 and TRBJ1-1 gives the whole variable domain DTAVSQTPKYLVTQMGNDKSIKCEQNLGHDTMYWYKQDSKKFLKIMFSYNNKELIINETVPNRFSPKSPDKAHLNLHINSLELGDSAVYFCASSQGAGVFFGQGTRLTVV.